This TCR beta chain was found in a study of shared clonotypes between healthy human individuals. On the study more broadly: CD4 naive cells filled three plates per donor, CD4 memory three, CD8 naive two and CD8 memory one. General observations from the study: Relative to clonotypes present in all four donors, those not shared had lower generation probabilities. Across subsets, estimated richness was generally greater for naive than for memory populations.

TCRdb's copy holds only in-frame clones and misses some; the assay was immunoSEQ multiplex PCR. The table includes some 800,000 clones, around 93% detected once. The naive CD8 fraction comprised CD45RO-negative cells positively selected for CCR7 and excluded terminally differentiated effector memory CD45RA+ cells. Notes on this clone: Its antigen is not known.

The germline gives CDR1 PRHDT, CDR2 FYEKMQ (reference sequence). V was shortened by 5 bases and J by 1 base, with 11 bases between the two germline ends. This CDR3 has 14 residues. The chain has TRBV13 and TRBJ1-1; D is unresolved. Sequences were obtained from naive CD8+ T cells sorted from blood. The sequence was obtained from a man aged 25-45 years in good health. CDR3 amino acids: CASSPTLGNTEAFF. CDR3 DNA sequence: TGTGCCAGCAGCCCGACACTGGGGAACACTGAAGCTTTCTTT.